Here is one TCR beta chain with its context. Its antigen is unidentified. This record comes from a study of T cell responses to AZD1222 COVID-19 vaccine. Study information: Pooling covered second doses at about 4 or about 12 weeks.

This table comes from immunoSEQ multiplex PCR, and its TCRdb copy is limited to in-frame clones, with some not included. The profile shows more than 150,000 clones, 80% to 90% of them singletons. Study outcomes and limitations: The sample set comprised mostly white British donors with more females, and clonal diversity was possibly underestimated. Vaccine-associated CD4 TCRs spanned spike, dominant at 160-218 and 743-854.

The receptor was isolated from an adult in good health. The sample consisted of peripheral blood, taken on day 0 of AZD1222 vaccination.

CDR3 residues: CASSHHPGQINQPQHF. CDR3 in DNA: TGTGCCAGCAGCCACCATCCGGGACAGATTAATCAGCCCCAGCATTTT. The rearrangement joins TRBV3-1 (or the pseudogene TRBV3-2) to TRBJ1-5; TRBD1 aligns across 7 bases. The CDR3 loop spans 16 amino acids. With V trimmed by 3 bases and J by 4 bases, 9 bases remained unmatched. Germline V CDR1 and CDR2: LGHDT, YNNKEL (reference sequence).